This T cell receptor (beta chain) was profiled in a study of Ad26.COV2.S vaccination and SARS-CoV-2 variants (dated by TCRdb to the early 2020s). A note on the overall study: Donors in the vaccine arm were drawn from COV1001, a phase I-IIa trial of Ad26.COV2.S in healthy adults that was multicentre, randomized, double-blind and placebo-controlled. Ad26.COV2.S was administered intramuscularly at a dose of 5x10^10 or 1x10^11 viral particles, either as one shot or as two shots given 56 days apart. A total of 32 samples were included in the TCR-sequenced set, comprising some 20 Ad26.COV2.S vaccine recipients, 5 placebo recipients and 8 SARS-CoV-2 convalescent individuals. Participants in the trial were split at random into five groups of five each, receiving low-dose or high-dose Ad26.COV2.S once or twice, or else placebo on both occasions. Blinding of investigators to trial group allocation was maintained during experiments and outcome assessment. TCRbeta repertoire sequencing served as the tool for gauging how specific and how broad the SARS-CoV-2-reactive T cell receptors were following Ad26.COV2.S vaccination. Results the study describes overall, beyond this receptor: After vaccination, substantial breadth of spike-specific CD8+ and CD4+ T cell responses was reported. Higher spike-specific TCR breadth was observed in Ad26.COV2.S recipients than in placebo recipients (P = 0.0014). According to the authors, total T cell responses may have been underestimated by the TCR breadth and depth analyses. Vaccine and placebo recipients had comparable non-spike TCR breadth, which fits with the vaccine containing only spike. The study lacked the statistical power to compare responses across vaccine doses or regimens.

The immunoSEQ Assay was the method used to sequence TCRbeta CDR3 regions. After extraction, genomic DNA underwent amplification by bias-controlled multiplex PCR, followed by high-throughput sequencing. The original methods were these. To quantify the absolute abundance of every unique TCRbeta CDR3 region, sequences were collapsed and filtered. Usable DNA was measured by amplifying reference genes present in all nucleated cells, and TCRbeta template counts were normalized to that usable DNA to estimate T cell fraction. Repertoire TCRs were annotated as SARS-CoV-2-specific by exact matching of V gene, CDR3 amino acid sequence and J gene to a known reactive TCR set. The reference SARS-CoV-2 TCR set was obtained from MIRA and was filtered for enrichment in COVID-19-positive ImmuneCODE repertoires, whereby public or cross-reactive TCRs were removed. Drawing on the MIRA antigens, annotated TCRs were analysed further at the level of specific ORF or position within ORF. Depth was the summed frequency of annotated unique rearrangements, while breadth was defined as annotated unique rearrangements over total unique productive rearrangements. Group comparisons of TCR breadth used two-sided Wilcoxon rank-sum tests. This immuneACCESS table, as held by TCRdb, lists in-frame sequences with V and J called but not all clones. Of the missing ones, under half trace to an unresolved V gene in checked studies; the others have no known cause. V and J calls plus clone size are reproduced from that table; the DNA served to infer D and trimming. The sample table shows roughly 320,000 clones, and around 81% are seen once. Of the sample, roughly 2% is held by the ten largest clones.

Remarks on this clone: Its antigen is currently not known. Within one base of it there is no much larger clone, and no base qualities were kept.

Explained via the paper, the treatment or condition label denotes: roughly 19 received Ad26.COV2.S at low or high dose, single or two shots; about 5 received placebo; per-sample allocation not given. Repertoires of vaccine and placebo recipients were sequenced from samples collected on day 63 after the first injection. Cohort 1b enrolled some 25 adults aged 18-55 years at a single site in Boston, USA, between 29 July and 7 August 2020. Ad26.COV2.S was a replication-incompetent adenovirus type 26 vector expressing a prefusion-stabilized SARS-CoV-2 spike protein from the original Wuhan strain. The CDR3 goes from the cysteine to the phenylalanine over 16 residues. The retained sequence is limited to the CDR3, 48 bases, with the frame set at the first base. V and J are trimmed by 0 bases and 1 base, and the gene matches miss 4 bases of the junction. Via the germline V gene, CDR1 is SGHRS and CDR2 YFSETQ.

The chain couples TRBV5-1 to TRBJ1-3, with 7 bases in between that match TRBD1. This receptor was identified in a person aged 18-60 years who received the Ad26.COV2.S COVID-19 vaccine or a placebo. The input for sequencing was peripheral blood, taken in a trial of Ad26.COV2.S vaccine versus placebo. The DNA sequence is given as TGCGCCAGCAGCTTGGACGGGACAGTGTCTGGAAACACCATATATTTT. It encodes CASSLDGTVSGNTIYF.